This is a list of T cell receptor beta chains from one sample in a study of blood T cells in healthy people across ages. TCRdb re-derived calls from the 5' RACE reads in MiXCR, one entry per CDR3 protein. The sample contains hundreds of thousands of distinct CDR3 sequences, under 30% of which appear only once. These same data were also listed under a study on T cells of mothers and their children.

Sequencing was carried out using blood. These receptors came from a boy younger than 18 in good health. The CDR3 runs from the conserved cysteine through the conserved F or W. A D gene is named only where the DNA matches it firmly. Some rows mark clone size as missing; the rest say once, few, many or name a class of expanded clone.

J,length,D,size,V,CDR3,DNA
TRBJ2-3,16,TRBD1,-,TRBV5-1,CASSLAPGGGTDTQYF,TGCGCCAGCAGCTTGGCCCCAGGGGGTGGCACAGATACGCAGTATTTT
TRBJ2-2,14,TRBD2,few,TRBV7-2,CASSPTGGPGELFF,TGTGCCAGCAGCCCTACGGGGGGGCCCGGGGAGCTGTTTTTT
TRBJ1-1,17,-,few,TRBV7-2,CASSFLVAGPVVFEAFF,TGTGCCAGCAGCTTCCTCGTTGCGGGTCCGGTTGTCTTTGAAGCTTTCTTT
TRBJ2-7,14,TRBD2,few,TRBV7-2,CASSSLLAGDEQYF,TGTGCCAGCAGCTCCCTACTAGCGGGGGACGAGCAGTACTTC
TRBJ2-1,13,-,-,TRBV6-5,CASSYSGVREQFF,TGTGCCAGCAGTTACTCGGGAGTTAGGGAGCAGTTCTTC
TRBJ2-1,15,-,-,TRBV12-3/TRBV12-4,CASSLRGFKYNEQFF,TGTGCCAGCAGTCTTCGGGGATTTAAGTACAATGAGCAGTTCTTC
TRBJ2-7,15,TRBD2,few,TRBV10-3,CAISDLAGARNEQYF,TGTGCCATCAGTGATCTAGCGGGAGCTAGGAACGAGCAGTACTTC
TRBJ2-1,13,-,-,TRBV3-1,CASLGLSRDEQFF,TGTGCCAGCTTGGGACTCTCGAGGGATGAGCAGTTCTTC
TRBJ2-5,16,TRBD1,-,TRBV7-2,CASSLTGTDGRETQYF,TGTGCCAGCAGCTTAACTGGGACAGACGGGCGAGAGACCCAGTACTTC
TRBJ1-1,17,TRBD1,-,TRBV7-2,CASSARDSTGLGTGAFF,TGTGCCAGCAGCGCTAGGGATTCGACAGGGTTGGGCACTGGAGCTTTCTTT
TRBJ1-1,13,-,-,TRBV20-1,CSAPHRGNTEAFF,TGCAGTGCTCCACACCGAGGAAACACTGAAGCTTTCTTT
TRBJ1-2,17,-,few,TRBV6-2/TRBV6-3,CASSYSDLGACLCGYTF,TGTGCCAGCAGTTACTCAGACCTAGGGGCCTGCCTTTGTGGCTACACCTTC
TRBJ1-1,13,-,-,TRBV7-8,CASSSRGLGEAFF,TGTGCCAGCAGCTCCAGGGGTTTAGGAGAAGCTTTCTTT
TRBJ2-1,12,-,-,TRBV19,CASSTTGREQFF,TGTGCCAGTAGTACGACAGGTAGGGAGCAGTTCTTC
TRBJ1-4,15,-,once,TRBV7-6,CASSLNQGIGEKLFF,TGTGCCAGCAGCTTGAACCAGGGAATAGGGGAAAAACTGTTTTTT
TRBJ2-3,13,TRBD1,few,TRBV5-1,CASNGQGTDTQYF,TGCGCCAGCAACGGACAGGGGACAGATACGCAGTATTTT
TRBJ2-3,18,TRBD2,few,TRBV9,CASSAPKLAGDSTDTQYF,TGTGCCAGCAGCGCACCCAAACTAGCGGGGGATAGCACAGATACGCAGTATTTT
TRBJ2-2,21,-,-,TRBV11-2,CASSLHRRFGGGKSNTGELFF,TGTGCCAGCAGCCTACATAGGAGGTTCGGAGGGGGTAAATCGAACACCGGGGAGCTGTTTTTT
TRBJ1-5,13,-,-,TRBV6-5,CASSPGGTQPQHF,TGTGCCAGCAGCCCCGGGGGCACTCAGCCCCAGCATTTT
TRBJ2-7,12,-,-,TRBV12-3/TRBV12-4,CASSLVGTWQYF,TGTGCCAGCAGTTTAGTCGGGACTTGGCAGTACTTC
TRBJ1-1,15,TRBD1,-,TRBV4-1,CASSQTPGGITEAFF,TGCGCCAGCAGCCAAACCCCAGGGGGTATCACTGAAGCTTTCTTT
TRBJ2-1,13,-,few,TRBV18,CASSPAGVGEQFF,TGTGCCAGCTCACCAGCCGGGGTAGGGGAGCAGTTCTTC
TRBJ2-1,18,TRBD2,few,TRBV6-1,CASSVGTGFLAGVLEQFF,TGTGCCAGCAGTGTTGGGACTGGGTTTCTAGCGGGAGTTCTTGAGCAGTTCTTC
TRBJ2-1,15,TRBD2,-,TRBV5-1,CASSFYGGSTFEQFF,TGCGCCAGCAGCTTTTACGGGGGGAGCACTTTCGAGCAGTTCTTC
TRBJ1-5,15,-,-,TRBV4-1,CASSQDQYGAQPQHF,TGCGCCAGCAGCCAAGATCAGTACGGGGCTCAGCCCCAGCATTTT
TRBJ2-5,10,-,many,TRBV5-1,CASRTGAQYF,TGCGCCAGCCGAACGGGGGCCCAGTACTTC
TRBJ2-1,15,TRBD2,-,TRBV12-3/TRBV12-4,CASRLKRGQGDEQFF,TGTGCCAGCAGACTGAAGCGGGGCCAGGGCGATGAGCAGTTCTTC
TRBJ1-6,12,-,-,TRBV7-9,CASSLGGLALHF,TGTGCCAGCAGCTTAGGAGGTCTGGCCCTCCACTTT
TRBJ2-5,13,TRBD1,few,TRBV5-6,CASSRQGVETQYF,TGTGCCAGCAGCCGACAGGGCGTGGAGACCCAGTACTTC
TRBJ1-3,12,-,-,TRBV29-1,CSVQEDGNTIYF,TGCAGCGTCCAAGAGGACGGAAACACCATATATTTT
TRBJ2-2,16,-,few,TRBV27,CASSLSMVQSTGELFF,TGTGCCAGCAGTTTATCGATGGTCCAGTCGACCGGGGAGCTGTTTTTT
TRBJ1-1,14,-,-,TRBV5-1,CASNPGTGNTEAFF,TGCGCCAGCAACCCCGGGACTGGGAACACTGAAGCTTTCTTT
TRBJ2-5,16,TRBD1,-,TRBV5-1,CASSPRTGRYQETQYF,TGCGCCAGCAGCCCCCGGACAGGGAGGTACCAAGAGACCCAGTACTTC
TRBJ2-2,12,-,-,TRBV14,CASSQTLPELFF,TGTGCCAGCAGCCAAACTCTTCCCGAGCTGTTTTTT
TRBJ2-7,16,-,-,TRBV7-9,CASSPPELNPPYEQYF,TGTGCCAGCAGCCCCCCCGAGCTCAACCCCCCCTACGAGCAGTACTTC